This TCR beta chain is drawn from a study of blood T cells in healthy people across ages. Alongside a J-beta primer mix, a sample-barcoded 5' primer served in a second PCR lasting 7 to 11 cycles. TCRdb processed the 5' RACE reads anew with MiXCR; each CDR3 protein has one entry. The sample holds about 510,000 distinct CDR3 sequences, about 28% seen once. The CDR3 is 11 amino acids. V dropped 5 bases and J dropped 5 bases, with 9 bases sitting between them. The germline gives CDR1 SQVTM, CDR2 ANQGSEA. Study findings and constraints: Unsorted PBMCs ruled out conclusive naive versus antigen-experienced comparison.

This clonotype was seen only a few times. Its cognate antigen is unknown. Separately, the same data were catalogued under a study of T cells of mothers and their children.

The genes are TRBV29-1 and TRBJ2-5; D is uncertain. The receptor comes from a boy aged 2 to 10 in good health. The sample was blood. In nucleotides, the CDR3 is TGCAGCGTTTTATTCGAGGAGACCCAGTACTTC. It translates to CSVLFEETQYF. The full variable domain, with the rest looked up from reference TRBV29-1 and TRBJ2-5, is SAVISQKPSRDICQRGTSLTIQCQVDSQVTMMFWYRQQPGQSLTLIATANQGSEATYESGFVIDKFPISRPNLTFSTLTVSNMSPEDSSIYLCSVLFEETQYFGPGTRLLVL.